This T cell receptor beta chain was recovered during a study of cytomegalovirus exposure and HLA in healthy donors. The CDR3 loop spans 14 amino acids. Germline-derived CDR1 and CDR2 are SGHRS and YFSETQ. V shed 4 bases, J shed 7 bases, and the junction held 10 bases outside the gene matches. Researchers ran the PCR with 60 Vbeta and 13 Jbeta primers. TCRdb's table, derived via immunoSEQ multiplex PCR, lists solely in-frame clones and lacks some. The sample has about 65,000 clones, less than 65% seen once. The sequencing sample was made of PBMCs. This TCR derives from a man aged 25 to 40 in good health and CMV-seronegative. The rearrangement links TRBV5-1 to TRBJ2-5; 7 positions match TRBD1. DNA for the CDR3: TGCGCCAGCAGCGCCGCGACAGGGCTCGGGACCCAGTACTTC. Translation: CASSAATGLGTQYF.